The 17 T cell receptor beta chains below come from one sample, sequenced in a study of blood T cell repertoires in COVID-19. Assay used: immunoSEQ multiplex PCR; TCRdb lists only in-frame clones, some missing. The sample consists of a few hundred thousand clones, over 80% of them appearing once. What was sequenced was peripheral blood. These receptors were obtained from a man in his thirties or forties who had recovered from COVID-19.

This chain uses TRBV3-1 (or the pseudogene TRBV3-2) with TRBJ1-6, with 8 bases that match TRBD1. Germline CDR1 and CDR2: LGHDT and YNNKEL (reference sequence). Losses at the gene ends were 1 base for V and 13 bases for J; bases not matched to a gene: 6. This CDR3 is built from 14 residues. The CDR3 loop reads CASSQGTGYPPLHF. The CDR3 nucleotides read TGTGCCAGCAGCCAAGGGACAGGGTATCCGCCCCTCCACTTT.

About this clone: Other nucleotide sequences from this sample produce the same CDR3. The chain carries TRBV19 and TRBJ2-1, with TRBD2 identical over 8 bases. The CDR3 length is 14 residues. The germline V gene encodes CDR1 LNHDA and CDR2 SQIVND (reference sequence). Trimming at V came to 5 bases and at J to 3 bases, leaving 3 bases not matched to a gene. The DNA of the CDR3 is TGTGCCAGTAGTCCCGGGGGGGACTACAATGAGCAGTTCTTC. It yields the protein CASSPGGDYNEQFF.

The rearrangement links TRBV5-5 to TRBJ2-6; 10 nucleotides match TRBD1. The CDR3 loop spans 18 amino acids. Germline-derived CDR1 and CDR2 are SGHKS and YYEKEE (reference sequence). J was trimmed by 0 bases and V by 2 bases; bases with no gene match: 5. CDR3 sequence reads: CASSFGTGDYSGANVLTF. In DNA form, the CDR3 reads TGTGCCAGCAGCTTTGGGACAGGGGACTACTCTGGGGCCAACGTCCTGACTTTC.

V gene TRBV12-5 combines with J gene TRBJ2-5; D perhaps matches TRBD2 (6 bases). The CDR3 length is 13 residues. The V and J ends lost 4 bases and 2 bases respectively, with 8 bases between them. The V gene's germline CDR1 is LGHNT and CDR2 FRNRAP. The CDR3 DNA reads TGTGCTAGTGGTTCTGGGGGGCAAGAGACCCAGTACTTC. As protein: CASGSGGQETQYF.

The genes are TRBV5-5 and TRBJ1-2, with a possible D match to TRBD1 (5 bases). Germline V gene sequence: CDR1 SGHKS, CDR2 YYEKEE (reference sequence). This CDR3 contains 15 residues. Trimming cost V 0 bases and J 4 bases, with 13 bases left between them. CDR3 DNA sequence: TGTGCCAGCAGCTTGGTGGCAGCAACAGGCTATGGCTACACCTTC. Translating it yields CASSLVAATGYGYTF. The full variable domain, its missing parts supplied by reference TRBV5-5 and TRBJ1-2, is DAGVTQSPTHLIKTRGQQVTLRCSPISGHKSVSWYQQVLGQGPQFIFQYYEKEERGRGNFPDRFSARQFPNYSSELNVNALLLGDSALYLCASSLVAATGYGYTFGSGTRLTVV.

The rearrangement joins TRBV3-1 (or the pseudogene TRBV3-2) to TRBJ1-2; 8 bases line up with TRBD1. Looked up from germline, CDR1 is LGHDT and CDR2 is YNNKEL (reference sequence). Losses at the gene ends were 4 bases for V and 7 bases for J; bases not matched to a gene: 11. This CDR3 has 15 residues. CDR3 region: CASSLQGARYGGYTF. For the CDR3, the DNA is TGTGCCAGCAGCCTTCAGGGGGCGCGGTATGGTGGCTACACCTTC.

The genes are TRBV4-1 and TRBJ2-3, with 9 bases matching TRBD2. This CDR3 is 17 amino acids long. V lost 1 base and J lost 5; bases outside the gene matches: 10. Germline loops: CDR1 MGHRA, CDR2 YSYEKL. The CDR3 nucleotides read TGCGCCAGCAGCCAAGTCAGCGAGCGGGGGGCCGGAGATACGCAGTATTTT. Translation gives CASSQVSERGAGDTQYF.

The CDR3 sequence is CASSLNPRGNTEAFF. For the CDR3, the DNA is TGTGCCAGCAGCTTGAACCCCAGGGGAAACACTGAAGCTTTCTTT. This sequence joins TRBV5-5 and TRBJ1-1, with D perhaps TRBD1 (6 bases). Trimming cost V 1 base and J 2 bases, with 12 bases left between them. The CDR3 has 15 amino acids. Looked up from germline, CDR1 is SGHKS and CDR2 is YYEKEE (reference sequence). Combining the CDR3 with reference TRBV5-5 and TRBJ1-1 gives the whole variable domain DAGVTQSPTHLIKTRGQQVTLRCSPISGHKSVSWYQQVLGQGPQFIFQYYEKEERGRGNFPDRFSARQFPNYSSELNVNALLLGDSALYLCASSLNPRGNTEAFFGQGTRLTVV.

This CDR3 reads CASSLDHSDYNEQFF. DNA of the CDR3: TGTGCCAGCAGCTTAGACCACAGTGATTACAATGAGCAGTTCTTC. The chain links TRBV7-2 to TRBJ2-1, with unresolved D. Germline V lookup: CDR1 SGHTA, CDR2 FQGNSA. Trimming removed 1 base at V and 4 bases at J, with 11 bases between. This CDR3 region has 15 residues. The entire variable domain, with the rest obtained from reference TRBV7-2 and TRBJ2-1, is as follows: GAGVSQSPSNKVTEKGKDVELRCDPISGHTALYWYRQSLGQGLEFLIYFQGNSAPDKSGLPSDRFSAERTGGSVSTLTIQRTQQEDSAVYLCASSLDHSDYNEQFFGPGTRLTVL.

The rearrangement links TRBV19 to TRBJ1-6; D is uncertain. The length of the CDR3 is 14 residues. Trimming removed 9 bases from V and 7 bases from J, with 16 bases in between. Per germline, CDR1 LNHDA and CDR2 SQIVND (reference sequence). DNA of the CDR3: TGTGCCAGCCAAAGGATGGGGAGAAATTCACCCCTCCACTTT. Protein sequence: CASQRMGRNSPLHF.

The CDR3 region has the DNA TGTGCCAGCAGCGTAGACGGACAGGGGGCGATAGGGCAGTACGTC. Its translation: CASSVDGQGAIGQYV. The rearrangement uses TRBV5-4 and TRBJ2-7; 11 nucleotides match TRBD1. The CDR3 totals 15 residues. The germline gives CDR1 SGHNT, CDR2 YYREEE (reference sequence). Losses at the gene ends were 4 bases for V and 9 bases for J; bases not matched to a gene: 12.

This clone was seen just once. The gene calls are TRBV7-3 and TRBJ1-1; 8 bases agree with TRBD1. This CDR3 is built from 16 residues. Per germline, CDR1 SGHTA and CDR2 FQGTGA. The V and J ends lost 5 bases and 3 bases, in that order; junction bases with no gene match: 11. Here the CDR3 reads CASSLYMGQVDTEAFF. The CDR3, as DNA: TGTGCCAGCAGCCTTTATATGGGACAGGTTGACACTGAAGCTTTCTTT.

The CDR3 here is CASSPRQGMNTEAFF. CDR3 coding DNA: TGTGCCAGCAGCCCACGACAGGGTATGAACACTGAAGCTTTCTTT. The chain has TRBV9 and TRBJ1-1; TRBD1 aligns across 7 bases. The CDR3 extends over 15 amino acids. Germline CDR1 SGDLS, CDR2 YYNGEE. With V trimmed by 4 bases and J by 0 bases, 6 bases remained unmatched.

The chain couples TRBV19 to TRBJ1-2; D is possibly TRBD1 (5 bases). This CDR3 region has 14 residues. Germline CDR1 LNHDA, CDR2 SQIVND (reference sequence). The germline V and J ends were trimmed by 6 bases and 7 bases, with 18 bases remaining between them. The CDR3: CASSDGGTSSGYTF. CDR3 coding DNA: TGTGCCAGTAGCGACGGGGGGACTAGTTCTGGCTACACCTTC.

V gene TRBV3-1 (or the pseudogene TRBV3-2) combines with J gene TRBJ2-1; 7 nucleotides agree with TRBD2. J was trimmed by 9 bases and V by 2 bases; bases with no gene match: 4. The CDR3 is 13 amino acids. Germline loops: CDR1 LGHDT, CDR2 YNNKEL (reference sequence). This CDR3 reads CASSQWEGSEQFF. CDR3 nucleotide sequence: TGTGCCAGCAGCCAATGGGAGGGGAGTGAGCAGTTCTTC.

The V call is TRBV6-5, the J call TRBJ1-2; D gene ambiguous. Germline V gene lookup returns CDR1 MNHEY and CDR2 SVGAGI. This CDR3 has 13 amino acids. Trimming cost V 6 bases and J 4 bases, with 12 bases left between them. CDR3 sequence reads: CASSPTVGYGYTF. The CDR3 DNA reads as TGTGCCAGCAGCCCCACGGTTGGCTATGGCTACACCTTC.

The CDR3 loop is CASSFRADQPQHF. The CDR3 nucleotides read TGTGCCAGCAGTTTCAGGGCGGATCAGCCCCAGCATTTT. The chain is built from TRBV6-6 and TRBJ1-5; tentatively, D is TRBD1 (5 bases). Germline V gene data show CDR1 as MNHNY and CDR2 as SVGAGI (reference sequence). Between the trimmed V and J ends, which lost 4 bases and 5 bases, there was a span of 9 bases. The CDR3 consists of 13 residues.